The 9 T cell receptor beta chains presented below share a single source sample, sequenced in a study of Ad26.COV2.S vaccination and SARS-CoV-2 variants. Here immunoSEQ multiplex PCR was the method, and the copy in TCRdb shows in-frame clones only, minus some. The sample records about 430,000 clones, about nine tenths being singletons. Treatment defined: roughly 20 received Ad26.COV2.S at low or high dose, single or two shots; a few received placebo; per-sample allocation not given. Sampling happened 63 days after the first vaccine or placebo injection. The sequences come from peripheral blood, collected in a trial of Ad26.COV2.S vaccine versus placebo. These TCRs come from a person between 18 and 65 years old who received the Ad26.COV2.S COVID-19 vaccine or a placebo.

This clone was detected once. The rearrangement links TRBV7-2 to TRBJ2-4, with 13 bases fitting TRBD2. The CDR3 loop spans 16 amino acids. Trimming cost V 4 bases and J 14 bases; bases outside gene matches: 14. Germline assignment: CDR1 SGHTA and CDR2 FQGNSA. The CDR3 nucleotides read TGTGCCAGCAGCTCCGCTCCACTAGCGGGAGGGCCGGGCAAGTACTTC. Amino acids: CASSSAPLAGGPGKYF. The whole variable domain, remainder taken from reference TRBV7-2 and TRBJ2-4, is GAGVSQSPSNKVTEKGKDVELRCDPISGHTALYWYRQSLGQGLEFLIYFQGNSAPDKSGLPSDRFSAERTGGSVSTLTIQRTQQEDSAVYLCASSSAPLAGGPGKYFGAGTRLSVL.

The V call is TRBV5-5, the J call TRBJ2-3, with TRBD2 matching over 8 bases. CDR1 is SGHKS and CDR2 is YYEKEE in the germline V gene (reference sequence). After removal of 3 bases from V and 3 bases from J, the junction contained 6 bases not matched to a gene. The CDR3 runs 15 residues. As DNA, the CDR3 is TGTGCCAGCAGCTACCAGACTAGCGAGACAGATACGCAGTATTTT. Translating it yields CASSYQTSETDTQYF.

The genes are TRBV29-1 and TRBJ2-1; the match to TRBD2 covers 8 bases. This CDR3 is built from 18 residues. Germline V gives CDR1 SQVTM, CDR2 ANQGSEA. V lost 5 bases to trimming and J lost 0 bases; unmatched junction nucleotides: 15. The CDR3 loop reads CSVWSPSTSGSSYNEQFF. CDR3 coding DNA: TGCAGCGTTTGGTCGCCCAGTACTAGCGGCAGCTCCTACAATGAGCAGTTCTTC.

In its sample, this clone was seen once. V usage is TRBV28 and J usage is TRBJ2-5; a possible D gene is TRBD2 (6 bases). The V gene lost 7 bases and the J gene lost 6 bases, with 18 bases spanning the gap. This CDR3 is built from 14 residues. In germline, CDR1 is MDHEN, CDR2 SYDVKM. In DNA form, the CDR3 reads TGTGCCAGCAACTTTGGAGGGAGCAGGAAGACCCAGTACTTC. This translates into CASNFGGSRKTQYF.

V is TRBV27 and J is TRBJ2-2; 7 positions match TRBD2. The CDR3 sequence is 15 residues long. Germline loops: CDR1 MNHEY, CDR2 SMNVEV (reference sequence). With V trimmed by 6 bases and J by 11 bases, 15 bases remained unmatched. CDR3 sequence (DNA): TGTGCCAGCAGACCGACTAGCTCCGGAGGCGGAGAGCTGTTTTTT. Translation gives CASRPTSSGGGELFF.

The chain combines TRBV30 with TRBJ1-5, with D unresolved. The V gene's germline CDR1 is GTSNPN and CDR2 SVGIG (reference sequence). V lost 2 bases and J lost 2, with 7 bases in between. The CDR3 extends over 13 amino acids. CDR3 in amino acids: CAWSTLGNQPQHF. The DNA for the CDR3 is TGTGCCTGGAGTACCCTAGGCAATCAGCCCCAGCATTTT.

The chain uses TRBV2 and TRBJ2-3; D remains ambiguous. In germline, CDR1 is SNHLY, CDR2 FYNNEI. Trimming took off 2 bases at V and 2 bases at J, with 8 bases between the two ends. The CDR3 contains 14 residues. DNA of the CDR3: TGTGCCAGCAGTGAATCTTGGCACACAGATACGCAGTATTTT. This translates into CASSESWHTDTQYF.

The chain combines TRBV11-2 with TRBJ2-1, with 7 bases that match TRBD1. CDR1 is SGHAT, CDR2 FQNNGV, per germline. There are 15 residues in the CDR3. The junction had 9 bases not matched to a gene; V was cut back by 5 bases and J by 5 bases. DNA for the CDR3: TGTGCCAGCAGCACGACAGGGATGGGTCACAATGAGCAGTTCTTC. This sequence encodes CASSTTGMGHNEQFF.

This sequence joins TRBV5-1 and TRBJ1-2; D may be TRBD1 (6 bases). Germline CDR1 is SGHRS and CDR2 is YFSETQ. The CDR3 is 13 amino acids. V lost 2 bases and J lost 4, with 9 bases in between. CDR3 region: CASSLGTPYGYTF. CDR3 bases: TGCGCCAGCAGCTTAGGGACACCCTATGGCTACACCTTC.